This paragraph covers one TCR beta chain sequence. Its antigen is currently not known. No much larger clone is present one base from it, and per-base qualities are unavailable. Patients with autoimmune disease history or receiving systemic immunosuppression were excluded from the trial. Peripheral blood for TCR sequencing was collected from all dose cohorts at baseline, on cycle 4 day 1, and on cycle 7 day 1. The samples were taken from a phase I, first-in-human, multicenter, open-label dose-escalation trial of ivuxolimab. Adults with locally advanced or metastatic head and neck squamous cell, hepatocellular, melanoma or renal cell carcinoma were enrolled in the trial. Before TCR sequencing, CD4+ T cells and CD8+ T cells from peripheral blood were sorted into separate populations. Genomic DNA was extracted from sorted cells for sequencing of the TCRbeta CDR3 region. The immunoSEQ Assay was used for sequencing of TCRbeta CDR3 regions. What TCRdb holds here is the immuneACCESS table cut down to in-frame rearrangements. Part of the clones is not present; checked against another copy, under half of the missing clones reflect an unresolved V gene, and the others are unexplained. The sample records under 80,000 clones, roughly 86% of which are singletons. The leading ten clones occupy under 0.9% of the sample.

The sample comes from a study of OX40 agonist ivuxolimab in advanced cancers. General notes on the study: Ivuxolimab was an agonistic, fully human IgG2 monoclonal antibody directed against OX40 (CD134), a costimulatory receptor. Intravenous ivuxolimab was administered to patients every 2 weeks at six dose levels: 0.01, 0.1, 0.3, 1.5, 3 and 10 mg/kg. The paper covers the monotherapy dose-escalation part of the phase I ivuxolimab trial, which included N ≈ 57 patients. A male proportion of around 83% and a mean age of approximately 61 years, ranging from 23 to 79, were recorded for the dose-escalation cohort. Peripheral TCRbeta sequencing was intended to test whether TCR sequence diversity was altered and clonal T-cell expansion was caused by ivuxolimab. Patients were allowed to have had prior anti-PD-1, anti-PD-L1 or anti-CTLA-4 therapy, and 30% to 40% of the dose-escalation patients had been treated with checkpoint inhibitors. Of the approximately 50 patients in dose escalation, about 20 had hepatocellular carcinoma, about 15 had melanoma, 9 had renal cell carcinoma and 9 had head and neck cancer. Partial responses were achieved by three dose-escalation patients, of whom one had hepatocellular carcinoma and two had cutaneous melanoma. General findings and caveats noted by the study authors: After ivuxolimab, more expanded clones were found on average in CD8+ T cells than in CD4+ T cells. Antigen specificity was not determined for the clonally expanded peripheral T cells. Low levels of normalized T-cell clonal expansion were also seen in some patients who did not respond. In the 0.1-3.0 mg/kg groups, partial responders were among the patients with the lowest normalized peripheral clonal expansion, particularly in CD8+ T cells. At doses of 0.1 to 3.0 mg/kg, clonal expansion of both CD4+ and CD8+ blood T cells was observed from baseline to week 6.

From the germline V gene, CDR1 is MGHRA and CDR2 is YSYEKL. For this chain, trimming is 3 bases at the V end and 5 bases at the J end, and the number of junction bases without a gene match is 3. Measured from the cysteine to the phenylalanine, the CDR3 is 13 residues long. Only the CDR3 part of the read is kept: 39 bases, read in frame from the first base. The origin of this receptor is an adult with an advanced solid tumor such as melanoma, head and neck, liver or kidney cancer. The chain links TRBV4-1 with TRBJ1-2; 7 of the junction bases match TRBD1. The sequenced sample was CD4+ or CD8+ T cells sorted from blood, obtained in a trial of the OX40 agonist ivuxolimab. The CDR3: CASSQTGLYGYTF. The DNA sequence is TGCGCCAGCAGCCAGACAGGGTTGTATGGCTACACCTTC.